The 9 T cell receptor beta chains below were found in one sample sequenced in a study of follicular helper T cells after annual influenza vaccination. Here immunoSEQ multiplex PCR was the method, and the copy in TCRdb shows in-frame clones only, minus some. The table shows about 9,800 clones, with 83% occurring only once. As to time point: 2014-2015 season, 7 days after vaccination. Sequencing was performed on CXCR5- memory CD4+ T cells sorted from blood, taken 7 days after influenza vaccination. The receptors come from an adult who received the influenza vaccine.

This clone was seen once. The CDR3 loop is CASSLDSTNPSSYNEQFF. Here the CDR3 DNA reads TGCGCCAGCAGCCTGGACAGCACGAACCCGAGCTCCTACAATGAGCAGTTCTTC. The chain has TRBV5-1 and TRBJ2-1, with D perhaps matching TRBD1 (6 bases). Deletions cut 4 bases from V and 0 bases from J, with 20 bases between. The CDR3 length is 18 residues. The germline V gene has CDR1 SGHRS and CDR2 YFSETQ.

The chain links TRBV6-5 to TRBJ1-2; D possibly corresponds to TRBD1 (6 bases). Germline CDR1 reads MNHEY; CDR2 reads SVGAGI. Trimming took off 5 bases at V and 4 bases at J, with 14 bases between the two ends. CDR3 length: 14 amino acids. The CDR3 nucleotides are TGTGCCAGCAGTGACACCGGACAGCTCTATGGCTACACCTTC. Protein sequence: CASSDTGQLYGYTF.

The chain combines TRBV7-3 with TRBJ1-1; D is undetermined. Trimming took off 5 bases at V and 3 bases at J, with 10 bases between the two ends. Germline CDR1 is SGHTA and CDR2 is FQGTGA. The CDR3 is made up of 13 amino acids. CDR3 protein: CASSGQADTEAFF. The CDR3 region has the DNA TGTGCCAGCAGCGGCCAGGCGGACACTGAAGCTTTCTTT.

V is TRBV5-4 and J is TRBJ2-5; D is unclear. The germline V gene has CDR1 SGHNT and CDR2 YYREEE (reference sequence). This CDR3 is built from 14 residues. Trimming took 2 bases from V and 5 from J, leaving 13 bases between them. The CDR3 DNA follows: TGTGCCAGCAGCTTTGGTGAATTTTCGGAGACCCAGTACTTC. This encodes CASSFGEFSETQYF.

The chain joins TRBV9 to TRBJ2-5; D gene uncertain. Germline V gene data show CDR1 as SGDLS and CDR2 as YYNGEE. Trimming shortened V by 4 bases and J by 2 bases, and 12 bases separated the two germline ends. The CDR3 has 14 residues. CDR3 in DNA: TGTGCCAGCAGCTTGCACGGCCAACAAGAGACCCAGTACTTC. It codes for CASSLHGQQETQYF.

This clone was counted a single time. At one boundary the junction diverges from the germline segment, which might be a read error. This chain links TRBV4-2 with TRBJ2-4; D call uncertain. The CDR3 runs to 15 residues. CDR1 and CDR2 from the germline V gene are LGHNA and YNFKEQ. The CDR3 DNA is TGTGTCAGCAGCCAAGTTCTCGTAGCCAAAAACATTCAGTACTTC. Translated, it gives CVSSQVLVAKNIQYF.

The gene calls are TRBV6-1 and TRBJ1-1; 11 nucleotides line up with TRBD1. Germline loops: CDR1 MNHNS, CDR2 SASEGT. CDR3 length: 15 residues. Germline trimming cut 4 bases from V and 2 bases from J; bases unmatched to any gene: 3. This chain's CDR3 is CASSGGTGGNTEAFF. CDR3 in DNA: TGTGCCAGCAGTGGAGGGACAGGGGGAAACACTGAAGCTTTCTTT.

This clone occurred once. The DNA of the CDR3 is TGTGCCAGCAGCCGAAAAACAGGGGTTAAAGACTACACCTTC. Residues: CASSRKTGVKDYTF. The rearrangement uses TRBV7-3 and TRBJ1-2, with TRBD1 matching over 7 bases. The CDR3 length is 14 residues. The J segment lost 10 bases and the V segment lost 5 bases, leaving 13 bases of the junction unmatched. The V gene's germline CDR1 is SGHTA and CDR2 FQGTGA.

This chain joins TRBV18 and TRBJ1-3; D gene uncertain. The CDR3 consists of 13 residues. The germline CDR1 and CDR2 sequences are KGHSH and LQKENI. V was pared by 6 bases and J by 0 bases, with 6 bases between. The DNA of the CDR3 is TGTGCCAGCTCGCAAAACTCTGGAAACACCATATATTTT. Its protein product is CASSQNSGNTIYF.